The clone carrying this TCR beta chain was detected only a few times. This entry belongs to a study of spatial heterogeneity in lung cancer. Overall study: Alpha-chain detections were consistently fewer than beta-chain detections among the sequences.

The library protocol tagged each TCR cDNA with a unique molecular identifier. TCRdb itself ran the 5' RACE reads through MiXCR, one entry per CDR3 protein. The profile covers 40,000 to 55,000 distinct CDR3 sequences, with roughly an eighth appearing a single time and about 55% taken by the ten largest. This CDR3 contains 14 residues. V shed 5 bases and J 4 bases; nucleotides not matched to a gene: 7. CDR1 and CDR2 from the germline V gene are SNHLY and FYNNEI. Indicated time point: sample taken at primary tumor resection. Donors were roughly 72 untreated early-stage non-small cell lung cancer patients.

The sample was PBMCs, taken at surgery. This TCR derives from a male donor with early-stage non-small cell lung cancer. This rearrangement joins TRBV2 to TRBJ1-1, with 7 bases aligning to TRBD1. The CDR3 here is CASSTVTGITEAFF. For the CDR3, the DNA is TGTGCCAGCAGTACCGTGACAGGGATCACTGAAGCTTTCTTT.